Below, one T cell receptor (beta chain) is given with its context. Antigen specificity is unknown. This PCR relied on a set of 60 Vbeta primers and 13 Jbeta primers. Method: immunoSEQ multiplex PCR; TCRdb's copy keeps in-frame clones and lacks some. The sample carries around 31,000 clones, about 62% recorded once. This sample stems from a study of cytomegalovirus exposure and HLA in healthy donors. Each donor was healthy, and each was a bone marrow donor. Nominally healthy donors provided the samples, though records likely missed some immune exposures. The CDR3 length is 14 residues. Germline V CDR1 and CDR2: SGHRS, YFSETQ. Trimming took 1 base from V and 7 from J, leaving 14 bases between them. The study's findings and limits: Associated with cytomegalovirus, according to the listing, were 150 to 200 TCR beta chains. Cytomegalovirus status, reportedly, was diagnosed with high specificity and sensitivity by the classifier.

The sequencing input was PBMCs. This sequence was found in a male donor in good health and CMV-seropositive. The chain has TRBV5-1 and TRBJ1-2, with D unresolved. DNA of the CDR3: TGCGCCAGCAGCTTGTCTGGAGGGCATCGTGGCTACACCTTC. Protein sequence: CASSLSGGHRGYTF.